One sample yielded the 17 T cell receptor beta chains listed below, sequenced in a study of human T cells and chemical hapten exposure. Indicated time point: pre-sensitization, week 0. Treatment indicated: therapeutic diphenylcyclopropenone sensitization with weekly scalp DPC. Using its own MiXCR run on the RACE reads, TCRdb lists one record per CDR3 protein. This sample has 60,000 to 70,000 distinct CDR3 sequences, with 9.5% to 13% found just once. The material was whole blood, obtained in connection with sensitization to the hapten diphenylcyclopropenone (DPC). The receptors come from a woman between 45 and 60 years old with alopecia areata. Some clones in this sample may be carry-over from other donors' samples.

The table lists this clonotype with many counts. The chain joins TRBV27 to TRBJ1-1; 7 bases are shared with TRBD1. The CDR3 sequence is 15 residues long. Germline CDR1 reads MNHEY; CDR2 reads SMNVEV (reference sequence). J was trimmed by 3 bases and V by 2 bases; bases with no gene match: 6. Written as DNA, the CDR3 is TGTGCCAGCAGTTTACAGGGCAGGGGGGACACTGAAGCTTTCTTT. Amino acids: CASSLQGRGDTEAFF.

The table lists this clonotype with many counts. The V and J genes are TRBV29-1 and TRBJ2-7; D could derive from TRBD1 or TRBD2 (5 bases each). Germline V gene lookup returns CDR1 SQVTM and CDR2 ANQGSEA. The CDR3 extends over 14 amino acids. V lost 5 bases to trimming and J lost 3 bases, with 17 bases between them. CDR3 sequence reads: CSVRGTSGHYEQYF. In nucleotides, the CDR3 is TGCAGCGTTCGGGGCACCTCGGGGCACTACGAGCAGTACTTC.

This clonotype was counted ten times or more. The genes are TRBV4-2 and TRBJ1-5, with D perhaps TRBD1 (5 bases). Trimming took 0 bases from V and 11 from J, leaving 17 bases between them. There are 15 residues in the CDR3. Germline CDR1 reads LGHNA; CDR2 reads YNFKEQ. CDR3 nucleotide sequence: TGTGCCAGCAGCCAAGAAAGGTCTGGGGGAACAGCCCAGCATTTT. Residues: CASSQERSGGTAQHF.

This clonotype was observed at least ten times. This rearrangement joins TRBV19 to TRBJ2-3; 7 nucleotides align to TRBD1. Looked up from germline, CDR1 is LNHDA and CDR2 is SQIVND (reference sequence). Trimming removed 6 bases from V and 3 bases from J; junction bases left unmatched: 0. This CDR3 has 12 amino acids. The CDR3 nucleotides are TGTGCCAGTAGGGACAGGACAGATACGCAGTATTTT. Translation gives CASRDRTDTQYF. The whole variable domain, filled in from reference TRBV19 and TRBJ2-3, reads DGGITQSPKYLFRKEGQNVTLSCEQNLNHDAMYWYRQDPGQGLRLIYYSQIVNDFQKGDIAEGYSVSREKKESFPLTVTSAQKNPTAFYLCASRDRTDTQYFGPGTRLTVL.

This clonotype has ten or more counts. V gene TRBV27 combines with J gene TRBJ2-1, with D possibly being TRBD2 (5 bases). Trimming removed 2 bases from V and 10 bases from J, with 21 bases in between. Per germline, CDR1 MNHEY and CDR2 SMNVEV (reference sequence). This CDR3 comprises 16 residues. Written as DNA, the CDR3 is TGTGCCAGCAGTTTAACCTCAGGTAACCGACGGAGGGAGCAGTTCTTC. It translates to CASSLTSGNRRREQFF.

This clonotype appeared many times. This chain connects TRBV11-2 to TRBJ2-2; unclear D gene. V lost 3 bases, J lost 6 bases, and 11 bases lay in between. The CDR3 loop spans 14 amino acids. Germline V lookup: CDR1 SGHAT, CDR2 FQNNGV. This chain's CDR3 is CASSLSISSGELFF. In DNA form, the CDR3 reads TGTGCCAGCAGCTTGTCAATCTCGTCCGGGGAGCTGTTTTTT.

The gene calls are TRBV19 and TRBJ2-2, with a tentative D call TRBD2 (6 bases). The length of the CDR3 is 15 residues. Germline CDR1 reads LNHDA; CDR2 reads SQIVND (reference sequence). V lost 5 bases and J 7 bases, leaving 17 bases between the germline ends. Here the CDR3 DNA reads TGTGCCAGTAGTGTCCTGACTAGTCAGGTCGGGGAGCTGTTTTTT. This codes for CASSVLTSQVGELFF.

This clonotype came up a few times. This chain links TRBV27 with TRBJ2-7, with 8 bases fitting TRBD1. Germline CDR1 MNHEY, CDR2 SMNVEV (reference sequence). J lost 2 bases, V lost 1 base, and 4 bases had no gene match. The CDR3 sequence is 15 residues long. In nucleotides, the CDR3 is TGTGCCAGCAGTTTATACGCAGGGGGCCCCTACGAGCAGTACTTC. Translation gives CASSLYAGGPYEQYF.

In this sample, this clonotype turned up a few times. This chain joins TRBV6-2 or TRBV6-3 and TRBJ2-7; D is possibly TRBD1 (5 bases). There are 15 residues in the CDR3. Germline CDR1 MNHEY, CDR2 SVGEGT. The V end was cut by 6 bases, the J end by 0 bases, with 15 bases between. The CDR3 loop is CASSSSRVSSYEQYF. For the CDR3, the DNA is TGTGCCAGCAGCTCCTCCAGGGTTAGCTCCTACGAGCAGTACTTC.

This clonotype was seen many times. J is TRBJ2-7 and V is TRBV6-2 or TRBV6-3; either TRBD1 or TRBD2 may fit D (7 bases each). The V end was cut by 6 bases, the J end by 4 bases, with 16 bases between. Germline-derived CDR1 and CDR2 are MNHEY and SVGEGT. This CDR3 spans 14 amino acids. The CDR3 region is CASRPTGRGYEQYF. CDR3 in DNA: TGTGCCAGCAGACCGACAGGGAGGGGGTACGAGCAGTACTTC.

This clonotype turned up a few times. V usage is TRBV29-1 and J usage is TRBJ2-7; 7 positions match TRBD1. The V gene's germline CDR1 is SQVTM and CDR2 ANQGSEA. The ends lost 4 bases at V and 7 bases at J; junction bases unmatched: 10. The CDR3 has 13 residues. The CDR3 is CSVGDRFRGEQYF. In nucleotides, the CDR3 is TGCAGCGTTGGTGACAGATTCAGGGGGGAGCAGTACTTC.

This clonotype was detected many times. The gene calls are TRBV2 and TRBJ2-2; 11 positions match TRBD2. Germline lookup yields CDR1 SNHLY and CDR2 FYNNEI. Trimming removed 2 bases from V and 1 base from J; junction bases left unmatched: 9. The CDR3 is 19 amino acids. Here the CDR3 DNA reads TGTGCCAGCAGTGAAATGCTAGCGGGAGGACACCAGAACACCGGGGAGCTGTTTTTT. Translation gives CASSEMLAGGHQNTGELFF.

The V gene is TRBV6-6, the J gene TRBJ1-3; TRBD1 might be the D (6 bases). CDR1 and CDR2 from the germline V gene are MNHNY and SVGAGI (reference sequence). This CDR3 has 15 residues. Trimming pared 6 bases from V and 0 bases from J, leaving 12 bases between. CDR3 bases: TGTGCCAGCAGCCCTCAGGGGCCCTCTGGAAACACCATATATTTT. Its protein product is CASSPQGPSGNTIYF.

This clonotype has ten or more counts. This chain joins TRBV28 and TRBJ1-1; D gene unclear. V was clipped by 5 bases and J by 11 bases, with 21 bases between them. The CDR3 is 14 residues long. Germline-derived CDR1 and CDR2 are MDHEN and SYDVKM. This CDR3 reads CASSLGAASGGAFF. As DNA, the CDR3 is TGTGCCAGCAGTCTAGGAGCTGCCTCTGGAGGGGCTTTCTTT. The complete variable domain, with remaining parts taken from reference TRBV28 and TRBJ1-1, reads DVKVTQSSRYLVKRTGEKVFLECVQDMDHENMFWYRQDPGLGLRLIYFSYDVKMKEKGDIPEGYSVSREKKERFSLILESASTNQTSMYLCASSLGAASGGAFFGQGTRLTVV.

In this sample, this clonotype turned up many times. The genes are TRBV9 and TRBJ1-4; TRBD1 is a possible D gene (5 bases). Germline values: CDR1 SGDLS, CDR2 YYNGEE. CDR3 length: 16 amino acids. V lost 4 bases, J lost 0 bases, and 13 bases lay in between. CDR3 amino acids: CASSPQGRATNEKLFF. The CDR3 DNA is TGTGCCAGCAGCCCCCAGGGACGTGCAACTAATGAAAAACTGTTTTTT.

Ten or more counts support this clonotype. The genes are TRBV28 and TRBJ2-1; TRBD2 is a possible D gene (6 bases). Trimming stripped 5 bases from V and 7 bases from J, with 21 bases between. Germline V gene sequence: CDR1 MDHEN, CDR2 SYDVKM. The CDR3 spans 16 residues. CDR3 amino acids: CASSLTGTRTSNEQFF. Here the CDR3 DNA reads TGTGCCAGCAGTCTGACCGGGACTCGTACTTCTAATGAGCAGTTCTTC.

Only a few counts were recorded for this clonotype. V and J are TRBV7-8 and TRBJ2-2; 9 nucleotides line up with TRBD2. Germline V lookup: CDR1 SGHVS, CDR2 FQNEAQ. This CDR3 has 16 residues. With V trimmed by 7 bases and J by 6 bases, 12 bases remained unmatched. The CDR3 nucleotides are TGTGCCAGCATACCCCCCGGGGTAGCGGGAGCCGGGGAGCTGTTTTTT. It specifies CASIPPGVAGAGELFF.